A selection of T cell receptor beta chains follows, all from one sample in a study of PD-1 blockade in classical Hodgkin lymphoma. Using immunoSEQ multiplex PCR, the repertoire was profiled, and TCRdb retains in-frame clones only, with some absent. The sample holds 11,000 to 15,000 clones, about 80% seen once. Material: peripheral blood mononuclear cells (PBMCs), obtained at baseline. The receptors stem from a human donor with classical Hodgkin lymphoma. The CDR3 runs from the conserved cysteine through the conserved F or W. The D gene is left open where the match is weak. Rows give clone size only sometimes, using once, few, many, or a class for an expanded clone.

v_call: TRBV7-8; j_call: TRBJ2-1; d_call: TRBD2; clone_size: .; cdr3_nt: TGTGCCAGCAGCTCCAGGACTAGCGGTCATGAGCAGTTCTTC; cdr3_aa: CASSSRTSGHEQFF
v_call: TRBV7-2; j_call: TRBJ2-3; d_call: .; clone_size: once; cdr3_nt: TGTGCCAGCAGCCTAGACGGGTTTGATACAGATACGCAGTATTTT; cdr3_aa: CASSLDGFDTDTQYF
v_call: TRBV5-1; j_call: TRBJ1-1; d_call: .; clone_size: .; cdr3_nt: TGCGCCAGCAGTTCAGGGGTTAACACTGAAGCTTTCTTT; cdr3_aa: CASSSGVNTEAFF
v_call: TRBV19; j_call: TRBJ2-2; d_call: TRBD2; clone_size: once; cdr3_nt: TGTGCCAGTAGCAATACGGGACTAGCTTACCGGGAGCTGTTTTTT; cdr3_aa: CASSNTGLAYRELFF
v_call: TRBV4-3; j_call: TRBJ1-2; d_call: .; clone_size: .; cdr3_nt: TGCGCCAGCAGCCAAACCTCAGCGGGCCATGGCTACACCTTC; cdr3_aa: CASSQTSAGHGYTF
v_call: TRBV4-3; j_call: TRBJ2-5; d_call: .; clone_size: .; cdr3_nt: TGCGCCAGCAGCCAGGAGTGGGGGGAGACCCAGTACTTC; cdr3_aa: CASSQEWGETQYF
v_call: TRBV12-2; j_call: TRBJ2-7; d_call: .; clone_size: .; cdr3_nt: TGTGCAAGTCGCTTAGCTGTCGTACACGGTATTAGGGAGCTTTGCACCTACGAGCAGTACTTC; cdr3_aa: CASRLAVVHGIRELCTYEQYF
v_call: TRBV5-4; j_call: TRBJ2-7; d_call: .; clone_size: few; cdr3_nt: TGTGCCAGCAGCTTCCCGGGGACTCTAAACGAGCAGTACTTC; cdr3_aa: CASSFPGTLNEQYF
v_call: TRBV28; j_call: TRBJ2-7; d_call: .; clone_size: .; cdr3_nt: TGTGCCAGCAGACAGCGGCACGAGCAGTACTTC; cdr3_aa: CASRQRHEQYF
v_call: TRBV6-1; j_call: TRBJ2-1; d_call: .; clone_size: .; cdr3_nt: TGTGCCAGCAGTGAATCTGAGGGGCGGGGTTACAATGAGCAGTTCTTC; cdr3_aa: CASSESEGRGYNEQFF
v_call: TRBV4-1; j_call: TRBJ2-1; d_call: .; clone_size: .; cdr3_nt: TGCGCCAGCAGCCAAGTGAACTCCTACAATGAGCAGTTCTTC; cdr3_aa: CASSQVNSYNEQFF
v_call: TRBV28; j_call: TRBJ2-7; d_call: .; clone_size: .; cdr3_nt: TGTGCCAGCAGTTTGTGGGGGGTCTCCTACGAGCAGTACTTC; cdr3_aa: CASSLWGVSYEQYF
v_call: TRBV2; j_call: TRBJ1-1; d_call: TRBD1; clone_size: .; cdr3_nt: TGTGCCAGCAGCCCGCGACTGGCAGGGGGTCGAGCTTTCTTT; cdr3_aa: CASSPRLAGGRAFF
v_call: TRBV9; j_call: TRBJ2-3; d_call: .; clone_size: .; cdr3_nt: TGTGCCAGCAGCGTAGGGATCCTAGCAGACAGCACAGATACGCAGTATTTT; cdr3_aa: CASSVGILADSTDTQYF
v_call: TRBV2; j_call: TRBJ1-2; d_call: TRBD1; clone_size: .; cdr3_nt: TGTGCCAGCAGCCTTAAACAGGGGATAAACTATGGCTACACCTTC; cdr3_aa: CASSLKQGINYGYTF
v_call: TRBV6-5; j_call: TRBJ2-5; d_call: .; clone_size: once; cdr3_nt: TGTGCCAGCAGTGCGGGCTGGATAGAGACCCAGTACTTC; cdr3_aa: CASSAGWIETQYF
v_call: TRBV6-1; j_call: TRBJ1-2; d_call: TRBD1; clone_size: .; cdr3_nt: TGTGCCAGCACATACGACAGGGGGCGTTATGGCTACACCTTC; cdr3_aa: CASTYDRGRYGYTF
v_call: TRBV9; j_call: TRBJ1-2; d_call: .; clone_size: .; cdr3_nt: TGTGCCAGCAGCGTAGAGGGAAATAGGGGAGGTGGCTACACCTTC; cdr3_aa: CASSVEGNRGGGYTF
v_call: TRBV28; j_call: TRBJ2-3; d_call: .; clone_size: .; cdr3_nt: TGTGCCAGCAGTCCCCCTGGCACAGATACGCAGTATTTT; cdr3_aa: CASSPPGTDTQYF
v_call: TRBV5-4; j_call: TRBJ2-3; d_call: TRBD2; clone_size: .; cdr3_nt: TGTGCCAGCAGCGGAGGTACCGGGACTAGCGGCACAGATACGCAGTATTTT; cdr3_aa: CASSGGTGTSGTDTQYF
v_call: TRBV7-2; j_call: TRBJ1-1; d_call: TRBD1; clone_size: .; cdr3_nt: TGTGCCAGCAGCTTAGAGACAGGGGGTGGTGAAGCTTTCTTT; cdr3_aa: CASSLETGGGEAFF
v_call: TRBV18; j_call: TRBJ2-5; d_call: .; clone_size: .; cdr3_nt: TGTGCCAGCTCACTCTACACGTTGGCAGGGATAGCAGGAGGAAGAGAGACCCAGTACTTC; cdr3_aa: CASSLYTLAGIAGGRETQYF